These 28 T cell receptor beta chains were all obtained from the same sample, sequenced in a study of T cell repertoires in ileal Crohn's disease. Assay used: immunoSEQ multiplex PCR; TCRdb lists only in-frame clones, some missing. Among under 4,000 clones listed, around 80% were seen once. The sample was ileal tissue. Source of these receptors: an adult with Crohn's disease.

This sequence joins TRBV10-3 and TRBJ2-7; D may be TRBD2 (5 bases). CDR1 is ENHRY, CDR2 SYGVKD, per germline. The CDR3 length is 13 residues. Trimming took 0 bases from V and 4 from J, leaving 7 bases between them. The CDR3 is CAISESGGYEQYF. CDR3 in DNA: TGTGCCATCAGTGAGTCGGGCGGGTACGAGCAGTACTTC.

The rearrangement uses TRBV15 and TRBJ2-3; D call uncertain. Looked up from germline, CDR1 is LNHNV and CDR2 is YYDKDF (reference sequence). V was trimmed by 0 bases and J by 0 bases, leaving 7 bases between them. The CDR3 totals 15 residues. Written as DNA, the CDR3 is TGTGCCACCAGCAGAGATCGTCCTAGCACAGATACGCAGTATTTT. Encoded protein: CATSRDRPSTDTQYF.

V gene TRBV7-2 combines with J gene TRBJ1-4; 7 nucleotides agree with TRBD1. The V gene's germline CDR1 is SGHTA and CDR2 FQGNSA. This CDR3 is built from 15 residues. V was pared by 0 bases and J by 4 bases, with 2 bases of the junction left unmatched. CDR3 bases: TGTGCCAGCAGCTTAGCCGGGACAGTTAATGAAAAACTGTTTTTT. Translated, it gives CASSLAGTVNEKLFF.

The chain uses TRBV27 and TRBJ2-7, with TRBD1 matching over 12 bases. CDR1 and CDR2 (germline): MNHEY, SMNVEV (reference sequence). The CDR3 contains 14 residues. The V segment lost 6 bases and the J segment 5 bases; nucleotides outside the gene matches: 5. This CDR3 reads CASRLGTGGHEQYF. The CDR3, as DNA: TGTGCCAGCAGGCTAGGGACAGGGGGCCACGAGCAGTACTTC.

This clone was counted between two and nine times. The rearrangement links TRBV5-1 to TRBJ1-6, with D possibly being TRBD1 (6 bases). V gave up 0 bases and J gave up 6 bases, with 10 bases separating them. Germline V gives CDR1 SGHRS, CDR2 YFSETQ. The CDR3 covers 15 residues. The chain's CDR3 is CASSLDRVINSPLHF. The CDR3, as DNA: TGCGCCAGCAGCTTGGACAGGGTGATTAATTCACCCCTCCACTTT.

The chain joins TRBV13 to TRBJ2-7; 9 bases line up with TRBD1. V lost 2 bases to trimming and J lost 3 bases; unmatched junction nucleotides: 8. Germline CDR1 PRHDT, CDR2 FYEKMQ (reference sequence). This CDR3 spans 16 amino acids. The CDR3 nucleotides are TGTGCCAGCAGCTTAAAGGCAGGACAGGGGAACTACGAGCAGTACTTC. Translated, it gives CASSLKAGQGNYEQYF. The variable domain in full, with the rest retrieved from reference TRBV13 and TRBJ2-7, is AAGVIQSPRHLIKEKRETATLKCYPIPRHDTVYWYQQGPGQDPQFLISFYEKMQSDKGSIPDRFSAQQFSDYHSELNMSSLELGDSALYFCASSLKAGQGNYEQYFGPGTRLTVT.

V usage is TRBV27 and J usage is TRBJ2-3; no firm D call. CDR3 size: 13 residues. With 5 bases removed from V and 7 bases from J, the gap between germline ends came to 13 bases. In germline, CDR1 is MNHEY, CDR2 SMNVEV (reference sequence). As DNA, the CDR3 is TGTGCCAGCAGTCCCCACTTTGTAAATACGCAGTATTTT. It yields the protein CASSPHFVNTQYF.

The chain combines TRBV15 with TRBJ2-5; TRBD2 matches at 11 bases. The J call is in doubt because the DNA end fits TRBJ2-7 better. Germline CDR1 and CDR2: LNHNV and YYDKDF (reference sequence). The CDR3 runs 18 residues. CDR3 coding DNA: TGTGCCACCAGCAGAGCTGAACAACTAGCGGGAGAATCAGACGAGCAGTACTTC. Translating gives CATSRAEQLAGESDEQYF.

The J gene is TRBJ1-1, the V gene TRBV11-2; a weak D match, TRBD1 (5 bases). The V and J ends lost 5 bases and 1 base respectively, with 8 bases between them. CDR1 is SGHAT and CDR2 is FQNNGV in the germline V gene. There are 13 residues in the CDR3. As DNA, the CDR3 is TGTGCCAGCAGCCCGGGGGGGAACACTGAAGCTTTCTTT. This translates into CASSPGGNTEAFF.

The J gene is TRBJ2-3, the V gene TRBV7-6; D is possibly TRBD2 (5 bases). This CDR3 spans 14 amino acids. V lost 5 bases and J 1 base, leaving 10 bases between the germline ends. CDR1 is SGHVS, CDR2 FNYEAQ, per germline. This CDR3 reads CASSTAGGTDTQYF. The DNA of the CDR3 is TGTGCCAGCAGCACGGCGGGCGGCACAGATACGCAGTATTTT.

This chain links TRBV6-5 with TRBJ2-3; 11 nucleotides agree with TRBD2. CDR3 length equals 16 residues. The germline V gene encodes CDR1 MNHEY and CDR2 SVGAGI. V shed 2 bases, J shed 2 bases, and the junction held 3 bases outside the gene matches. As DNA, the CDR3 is TGTGCCAGCAGTTACCGACTAGCGGGGAACACAGATACGCAGTATTTT. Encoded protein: CASSYRLAGNTDTQYF.

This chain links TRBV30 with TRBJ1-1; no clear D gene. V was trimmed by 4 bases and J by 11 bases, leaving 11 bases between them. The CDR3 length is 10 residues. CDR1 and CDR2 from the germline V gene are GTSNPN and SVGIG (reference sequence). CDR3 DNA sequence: TGTGCCTGGATAGCGGGTAAGGCTTTCTTT. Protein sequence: CAWIAGKAFF.

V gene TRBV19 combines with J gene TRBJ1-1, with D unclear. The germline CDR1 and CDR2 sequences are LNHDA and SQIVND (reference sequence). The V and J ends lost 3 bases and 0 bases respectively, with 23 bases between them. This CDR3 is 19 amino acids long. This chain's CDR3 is CASSIPPQKKTSMNTEAFF. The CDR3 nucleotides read TGTGCCAGTAGTATTCCACCCCAAAAAAAAACGTCTATGAACACTGAAGCTTTCTTT.

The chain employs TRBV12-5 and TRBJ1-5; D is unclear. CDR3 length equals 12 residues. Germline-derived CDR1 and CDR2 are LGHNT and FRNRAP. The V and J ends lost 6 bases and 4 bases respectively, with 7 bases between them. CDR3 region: CASGLKNQPQHF. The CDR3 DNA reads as TGTGCTAGTGGACTAAAAAATCAGCCCCAGCATTTT.

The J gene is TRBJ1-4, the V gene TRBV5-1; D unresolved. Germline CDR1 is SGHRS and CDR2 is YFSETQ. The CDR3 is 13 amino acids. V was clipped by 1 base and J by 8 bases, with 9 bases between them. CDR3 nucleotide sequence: TGCGCCAGCAGCTTGAATCAGCGCGAAAAACTGTTTTTT. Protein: CASSLNQREKLFF.

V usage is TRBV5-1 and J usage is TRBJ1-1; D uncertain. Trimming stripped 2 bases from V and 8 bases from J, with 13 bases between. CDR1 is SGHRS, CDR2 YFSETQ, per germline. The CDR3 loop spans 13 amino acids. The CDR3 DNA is TGCGCCAGCAGCTTAGCTGAGCTTGCAGAAGCTTTCTTT. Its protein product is CASSLAELAEAFF.

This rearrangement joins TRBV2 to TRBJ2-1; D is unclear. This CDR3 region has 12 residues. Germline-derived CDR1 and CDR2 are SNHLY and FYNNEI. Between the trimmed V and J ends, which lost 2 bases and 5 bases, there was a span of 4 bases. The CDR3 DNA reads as TGTGCCAGCAGTGAAAACAACAATGAGCAGTTCTTC. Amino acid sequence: CASSENNNEQFF.

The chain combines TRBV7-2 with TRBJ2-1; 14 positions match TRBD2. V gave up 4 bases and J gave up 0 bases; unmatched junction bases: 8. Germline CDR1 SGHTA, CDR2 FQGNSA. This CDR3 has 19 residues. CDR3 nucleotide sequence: TGTGCCAGCAGCTCCAGACTAGCGGGAGGGGGGAGCTCCTACAATGAGCAGTTCTTC. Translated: CASSSRLAGGGSSYNEQFF. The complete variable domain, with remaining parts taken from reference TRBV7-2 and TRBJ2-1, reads GAGVSQSPSNKVTEKGKDVELRCDPISGHTALYWYRQSLGQGLEFLIYFQGNSAPDKSGLPSDRFSAERTGGSVSTLTIQRTQQEDSAVYLCASSSRLAGGGSSYNEQFFGPGTRLTVL.

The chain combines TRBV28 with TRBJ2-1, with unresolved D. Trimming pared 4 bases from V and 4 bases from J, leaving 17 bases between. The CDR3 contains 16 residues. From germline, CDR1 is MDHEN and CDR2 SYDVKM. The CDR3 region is CASSSYSSSEYNEQFF. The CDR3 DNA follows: TGTGCCAGCAGTTCCTATAGTTCAAGCGAGTACAATGAGCAGTTCTTC.

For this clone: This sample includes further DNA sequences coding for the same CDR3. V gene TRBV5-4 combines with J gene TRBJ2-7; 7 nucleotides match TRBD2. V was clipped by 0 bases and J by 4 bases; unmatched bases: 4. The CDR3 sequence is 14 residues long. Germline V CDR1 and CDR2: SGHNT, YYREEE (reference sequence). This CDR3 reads CASSLGQGGYEQYF. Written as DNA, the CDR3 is TGTGCCAGCAGCTTGGGGCAGGGAGGGTACGAGCAGTACTTC.

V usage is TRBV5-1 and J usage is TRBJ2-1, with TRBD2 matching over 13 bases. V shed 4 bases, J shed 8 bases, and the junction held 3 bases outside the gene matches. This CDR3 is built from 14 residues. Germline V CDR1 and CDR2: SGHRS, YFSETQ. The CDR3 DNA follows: TGCGCCAGCAGCGGACTAGCGGGGGAGCATGAGCAGTTCTTC. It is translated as CASSGLAGEHEQFF. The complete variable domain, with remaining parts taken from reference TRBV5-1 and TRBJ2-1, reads KAGVTQTPRYLIKTRGQQVTLSCSPISGHRSVSWYQQTPGQGLQFLFEYFSETQRNKGNFPGRFSGRQFSNSRSEMNVSTLELGDSALYLCASSGLAGEHEQFFGPGTRLTVL.

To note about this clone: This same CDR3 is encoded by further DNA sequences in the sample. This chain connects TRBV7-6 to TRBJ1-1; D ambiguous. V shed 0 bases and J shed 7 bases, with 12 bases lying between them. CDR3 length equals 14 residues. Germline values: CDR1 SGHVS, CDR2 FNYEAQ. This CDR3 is CASSLAGGMDEAFF. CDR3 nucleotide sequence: TGTGCCAGCAGCTTAGCAGGAGGGATGGATGAAGCTTTCTTT.

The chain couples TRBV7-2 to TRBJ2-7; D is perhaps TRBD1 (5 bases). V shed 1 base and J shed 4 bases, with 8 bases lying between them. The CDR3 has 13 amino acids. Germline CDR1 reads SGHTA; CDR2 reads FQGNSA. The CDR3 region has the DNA TGTGCCAGCAGCTTAGAACCAGGGTACGAGCAGTACTTC. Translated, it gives CASSLEPGYEQYF.

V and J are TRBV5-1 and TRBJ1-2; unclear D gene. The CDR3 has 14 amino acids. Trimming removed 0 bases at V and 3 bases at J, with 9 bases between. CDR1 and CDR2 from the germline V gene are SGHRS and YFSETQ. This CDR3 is CASSLVLRDYGYTF. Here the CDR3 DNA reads TGCGCCAGCAGCTTGGTGCTAAGAGACTATGGCTACACCTTC.

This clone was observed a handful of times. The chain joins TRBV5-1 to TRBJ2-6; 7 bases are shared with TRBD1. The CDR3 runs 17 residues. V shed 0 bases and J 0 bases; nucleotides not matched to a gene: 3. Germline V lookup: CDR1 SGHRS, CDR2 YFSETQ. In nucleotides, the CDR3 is TGCGCCAGCAGCTTGGTGACAGGGACCTCTGGGGCCAACGTCCTGACTTTC. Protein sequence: CASSLVTGTSGANVLTF.

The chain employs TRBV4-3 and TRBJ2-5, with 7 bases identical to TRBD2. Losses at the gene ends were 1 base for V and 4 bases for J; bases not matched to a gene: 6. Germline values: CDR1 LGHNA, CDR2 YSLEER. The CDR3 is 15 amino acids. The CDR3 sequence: CASSQGTPGGETQYF. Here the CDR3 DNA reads TGCGCCAGCAGCCAAGGGACCCCGGGGGGAGAGACCCAGTACTTC.

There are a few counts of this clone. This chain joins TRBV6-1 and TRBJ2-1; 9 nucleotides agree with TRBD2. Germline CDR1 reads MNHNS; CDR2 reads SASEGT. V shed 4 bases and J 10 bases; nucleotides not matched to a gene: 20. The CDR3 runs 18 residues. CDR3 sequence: CASSGPPSGNRFTHEQFF. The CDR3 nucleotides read TGTGCCAGCAGTGGCCCACCTAGCGGGAATCGTTTCACCCACGAGCAGTTCTTC.

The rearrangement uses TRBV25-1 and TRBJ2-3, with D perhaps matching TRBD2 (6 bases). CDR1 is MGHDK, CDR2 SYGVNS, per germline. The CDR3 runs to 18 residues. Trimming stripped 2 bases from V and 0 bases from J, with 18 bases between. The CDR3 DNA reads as TGTGCCAGCAGTGAAGACGGGGCAGGACTACTAAGCACAGATACGCAGTATTTT. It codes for CASSEDGAGLLSTDTQYF. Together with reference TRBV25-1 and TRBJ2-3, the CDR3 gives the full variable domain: EADIYQTPRYLVIGTGKKITLECSQTMGHDKMYWYQQDPGMELHLIHYSYGVNSTEKGDLSSESTVSRIRTEHFPLTLESARPSHTSQYLCASSEDGAGLLSTDTQYFGPGTRLTVL.